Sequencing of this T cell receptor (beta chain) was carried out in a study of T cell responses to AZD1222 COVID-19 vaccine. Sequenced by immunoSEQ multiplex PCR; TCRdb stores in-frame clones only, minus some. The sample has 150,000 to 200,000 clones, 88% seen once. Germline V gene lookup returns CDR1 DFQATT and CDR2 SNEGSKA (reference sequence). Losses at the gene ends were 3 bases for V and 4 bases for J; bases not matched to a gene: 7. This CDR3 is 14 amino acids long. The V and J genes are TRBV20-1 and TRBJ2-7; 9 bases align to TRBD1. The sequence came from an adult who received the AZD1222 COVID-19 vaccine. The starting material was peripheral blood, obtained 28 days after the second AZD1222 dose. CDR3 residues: CSASLGQGIYEQYF. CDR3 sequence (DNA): TGCAGTGCTAGTCTCGGACAGGGGATTTACGAGCAGTACTTC.